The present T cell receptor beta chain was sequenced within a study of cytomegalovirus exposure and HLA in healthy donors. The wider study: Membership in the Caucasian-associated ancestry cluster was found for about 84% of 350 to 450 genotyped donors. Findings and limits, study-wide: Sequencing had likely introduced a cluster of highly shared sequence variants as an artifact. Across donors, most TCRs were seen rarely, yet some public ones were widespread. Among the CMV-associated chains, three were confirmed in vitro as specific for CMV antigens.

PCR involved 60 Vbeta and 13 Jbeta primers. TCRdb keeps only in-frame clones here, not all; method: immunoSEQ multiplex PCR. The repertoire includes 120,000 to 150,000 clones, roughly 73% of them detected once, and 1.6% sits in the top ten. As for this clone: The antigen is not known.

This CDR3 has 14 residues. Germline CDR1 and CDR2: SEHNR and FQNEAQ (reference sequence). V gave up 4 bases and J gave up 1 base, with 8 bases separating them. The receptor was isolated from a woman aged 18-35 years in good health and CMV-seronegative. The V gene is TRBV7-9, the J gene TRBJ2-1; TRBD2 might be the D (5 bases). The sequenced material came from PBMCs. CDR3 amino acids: CASSWTGSYNEQFF. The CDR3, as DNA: TGTGCCAGCAGCTGGACGGGGTCCTACAATGAGCAGTTCTTC.